Listed below are T cell receptor beta chains from one sample, sequenced in a study of control samples from healthy donors and cancer patients. Produced via immunoSEQ multiplex PCR; TCRdb's table is partial and in-frame only. Of 170,000 or so clones listed, 91% were seen once; the top ten hold 2% to 2.5%. Sequenced material: blood. The source is a woman aged 40 to 50 in good health. Both conserved end residues are part of each CDR3. A D gene is named only where the DNA matches it firmly. Not every row has a clone size; where given, it reads once, few, many or a size class.

D gene,J gene,V gene,clone size,CDR3 DNA,CDR3 protein
TRBD2,TRBJ2-2,TRBV2,.,TGTGCCAGCAAAGCTAGCGGGGGGGCCGGCACCGGGGAGCTGTTTTTT,CASKASGGAGTGELFF
TRBD1,TRBJ1-2,TRBV5-6,.,TGTGCCAGCAGCGGGGTCAGGGGGGATGGCTACACCTTC,CASSGVRGDGYTF
.,TRBJ2-7,TRBV20-1,.,TGCAGTGCTAGTTACACGGGATCACCCTACGAGCAGTACTTC,CSASYTGSPYEQYF
.,TRBJ1-2,TRBV6-5,.,TGTGCCAGCAGTTCTGGGTCGTATGGCTACACCTTC,CASSSGSYGYTF
.,TRBJ1-1,TRBV13,.,TGTGCCAGCAGCGGCGGCTTGAACTCGGAAGCTTTCTTT,CASSGGLNSEAFF
TRBD2,TRBJ2-3,TRBV10-1,few,TGCGCCAGCAGCGGGGACCTAGCGGGGGGCAATCAGTATTTT,CASSGDLAGGNQYF
.,TRBJ2-5,TRBV2,.,TGTGCCAGCAGCAGGTCACGACTTGGGGAGACCCAGTACTTC,CASSRSRLGETQYF
.,TRBJ2-1,TRBV29-1,.,TGCAGCGTAGGAGACAATGAGCAGTTCTTC,CSVGDNEQFF
.,TRBJ1-4,TRBV2,.,TGTGCCAGCAGTGGTTTGATGGGGGGAAGCGAAAAACTGTTTTTT,CASSGLMGGSEKLFF
.,TRBJ2-7,TRBV15,few,TGTGCCACCAGCAGAGATCGGATGGGACAAAACTACGAGCAGTACTTC,CATSRDRMGQNYEQYF
.,TRBJ2-7,TRBV6-5,.,TGTGCCAGCAGTTACTCCCCGGGGGAATACGAGCAGTACTTC,CASSYSPGEYEQYF
.,TRBJ2-1,TRBV18,.,TGTGCCAGCTCACCCCCCGGCCCTAGGGAGAATGAGCAGTTCTTC,CASSPPGPRENEQFF
TRBD1,TRBJ1-1,TRBV11-3,.,TGTGCCAGCAGCTTAGGCCCGGGACAGCCGAACACTGAAGCTTTCTTT,CASSLGPGQPNTEAFF
.,TRBJ2-3,TRBV5-4,once,TGTGCCAGCAGCCTCCCCGGGAGTGAGGCAGATACGCAGTATTTT,CASSLPGSEADTQYF
.,TRBJ2-1,TRBV3-1/TRBV3-2,.,TGTGCCAGCAGCCGGTTAGGGACTGTTAACTACAATGAGCAGTTCTTC,CASSRLGTVNYNEQFF
TRBD2,TRBJ2-3,TRBV9,.,TGTGCCAGCAGCGTAGAACCCCACCCCGCGGGGGGACACACAGATACGCAGTATTTT,CASSVEPHPAGGHTDTQYF
.,TRBJ1-1,TRBV12-3/TRBV12-4,.,TGTGCCAGCAGTTTTCAGGCTAACACTGAAGCTTTCTTT,CASSFQANTEAFF
.,TRBJ2-7,TRBV20-1,.,TGCAGTGCTAGGCTCTCCTACGAGCAGTACTTC,CSARLSYEQYF
TRBD1,TRBJ2-7,TRBV12-5,.,TGTGCTAGTGGTTTGGCCCCAGGACAGGGGATCGCCTACGAGCAGTACTTC,CASGLAPGQGIAYEQYF
.,TRBJ1-4,TRBV15,.,TGTGCCACCAGCAGAGATGATACCCCAGGGAGGGCTAATGAAAAACTGTTTTTT,CATSRDDTPGRANEKLFF
TRBD1,TRBJ1-2,TRBV27,once,TGTGCCAGCAGTCCTGGCCCCGGGACAGGGGCCCCCTATGGCTACACCTTC,CASSPGPGTGAPYGYTF
TRBD1,TRBJ2-7,TRBV19,.,TGTGCCAGCAGTAGGGACAGGGATGTCTTCGAGCAGTACTTC,CASSRDRDVFEQYF
.,TRBJ1-5,TRBV7-8,.,TGTGCCAGCAGCTTAGAGACGGGGAATAGCAATCAGCCCCAGCATTTT,CASSLETGNSNQPQHF
TRBD1,TRBJ1-2,TRBV5-1,once,TGCGCCAGCAGCGTTGACAGGGCAGGGTATGGCTACACCTTC,CASSVDRAGYGYTF
.,TRBJ1-5,TRBV7-9,.,TGTGCCAGCAGCTTACAGGGACAGCCCCAGCATTTT,CASSLQGQPQHF
TRBD1,TRBJ2-7,TRBV12-5,.,TGTGCTAGTGGTTCCGCCTCGGGACAGCCCTACGAGCAGTACTTC,CASGSASGQPYEQYF
TRBD1,TRBJ2-7,TRBV5-6,.,TGTGCCAGCAGCGGGTCCGGGACAGGGCCCTACGAGCAGTACTTC,CASSGSGTGPYEQYF
TRBD2,TRBJ2-1,TRBV3-1/TRBV3-2,.,TGTGCCAGCAGCCAAGATCGTGTGAAAGGAGGGGGCGGGGGGGCCCACAATGAGCAGTTCTTC,CASSQDRVKGGGGGAHNEQFF
TRBD2,TRBJ2-3,TRBV10-3,.,TGTGCCATCAGTGGGGCCGGGAGGGGCACAGATACGCAGTATTTT,CAISGAGRGTDTQYF
.,TRBJ2-1,TRBV11-3,.,TGTGCCAGCAGCCCCGGAGAGAATGAGCAGTTCTTC,CASSPGENEQFF
TRBD2,TRBJ2-2,TRBV9,.,TGTGCCAGCACCCCGGGACTAGCGGGCACCGGGGAGCTGTTTTTT,CASTPGLAGTGELFF
.,TRBJ1-4,TRBV27,.,TGTGCCAGCAGTTTAGCCCTTGGTGCAACTAATGAAAAACTGTTTTTT,CASSLALGATNEKLFF
.,TRBJ1-4,TRBV27,.,TGTGCCAGCAGTTTCGCCGGGACGGTGAATGAAAAACTGTTTTTT,CASSFAGTVNEKLFF
TRBD1,TRBJ2-7,TRBV27,.,TGTGCCAGCAGTGAAGGACAGGGCTACGAGCAGTACTTC,CASSEGQGYEQYF
TRBD1,TRBJ1-6,TRBV6-5,.,TGTGCCAGCAGACCCACAGGGGGCGATTCACCCCTCCACTTT,CASRPTGGDSPLHF
.,TRBJ1-2,TRBV10-3,.,TGTGCCATCAGTGAGGGGAAGGGAGGTGGCTACACCTTC,CAISEGKGGGYTF
.,TRBJ2-1,TRBV19,.,TGTGCCAGCTCCCCAAGGGGGGGGTCCTACAATGAGCAGTTCTTC,CASSPRGGSYNEQFF
TRBD1,TRBJ1-2,TRBV6-5,.,TGTGCCAGCTACGAGACAGGGAGCTATGGCTACACCTTC,CASYETGSYGYTF
.,TRBJ2-2,TRBV5-1,.,TGCGCCAGCAGCTCCGGGCTAGCGTTGGACGGGGAGCTGTTTTTT,CASSSGLALDGELFF
.,TRBJ2-2,TRBV4-1,.,TGCGCCAGCAGCCAAGATCCAGCCGGGGAGCTGTTTTTT,CASSQDPAGELFF
TRBD1,TRBJ2-6,TRBV4-1,.,TGCGCCAGTGCAGCCGGACCGGGACAGGGTGGTCCTGGGGCCAACGTCCTGACTTTC,CASAAGPGQGGPGANVLTF
TRBD2,TRBJ2-6,TRBV29-1,.,TGCAGCGTCGGGGGGGCCAGCTCTGGGGCCAACGTCCTGACTTTC,CSVGGASSGANVLTF
TRBD1,TRBJ1-6,TRBV24-1,.,TGTGCCACCAGTGCCCTTCCCCGGACAGGGGCTGAAGGATCACCCCTCCACTTT,CATSALPRTGAEGSPLHF
.,TRBJ1-3,TRBV10-3,.,TGTGCTCTCTCCGAGGGGGGGAAAAGTTCTGGAAACACCATATATTTT,CALSEGGKSSGNTIYF
.,TRBJ1-2,TRBV21-1,.,TGTGCCAGCAGCAAAGAGTCGGGACAGAACTATGGCTACACCTTC,CASSKESGQNYGYTF
.,TRBJ2-1,TRBV6-5,.,TGTGCCAGCCTACAGGGATCCTACAATGAGCAGTTCTTC,CASLQGSYNEQFF
.,TRBJ1-4,TRBV7-9,few,TGTGCCAGCAAGCTTTCGGGTGAAAAACTGTTTTTT,CASKLSGEKLFF
.,TRBJ1-1,TRBV6-5,.,TGTGCCAGCACCATGGACGGTGAAGCTTTCTTT,CASTMDGEAFF
.,TRBJ1-1,TRBV7-6,.,TGTGCCAGCAGCGGAGAAGGGGCGGACCTGAACACTGAAGCTTTCTTT,CASSGEGADLNTEAFF
.,TRBJ1-1,TRBV6-1,once,TGTGCCAGCAGTGAAGATCGGGTCCACACTGAAGCTTTCTTT,CASSEDRVHTEAFF
.,TRBJ1-1,TRBV29-1,.,TGCACCGTTAACTGGTACCTGAACACTGAAGCTTTCTTT,CTVNWYLNTEAFF
TRBD2,TRBJ2-1,TRBV5-5,.,TGTGCCAGCAGTAATAGCGGGAGGGGAAGGGATGAGCAGTTCTTC,CASSNSGRGRDEQFF
TRBD2,TRBJ2-7,TRBV19,once,TGTGCCAGCAGCGGGGAGACCTACGAGCAGTACTTC,CASSGETYEQYF